This T cell receptor beta chain came from a study of cytomegalovirus exposure and HLA in healthy donors (dated by TCRdb to 2017 to 2019). For the wider study: According to a later analysis, the roughly 120 validation repertoires were produced on the same platform as the 700 or so repertoires of the first cohort. High-throughput TCR immunosequencing, statistical association of individual TCRs with disease status, and machine learning were combined to predict cytomegalovirus infection status. The aim of the study was to test whether cataloging public T cell receptors could identify signatures of past pathogen exposure. A separate validation cohort of roughly 130 different subjects was used in addition to the 666-subject first cohort.

Between the V and J ends, shortened by 4 bases and 2 bases respectively, the junction contains 4 bases. The CDR3 runs 12 residues from the cysteine to the phenylalanine. Only the CDR3 DNA is retained, 36 bases long and in frame from the first base. From a lookup of the germline V gene (reference sequence), CDR1 and CDR2 are PRHDT and FYEKMQ. The donors were included in the validation cohort of over a hundred subjects, a group kept apart from the roughly 670-subject first cohort. Of note for this clone: Its antigen has not been determined. Per-nucleotide qualities are absent, and no much larger clonotype sits a single base away.

Library creation used the immunoSEQ multiplex PCR assay. The published analysis was carried out like this. A statistical classification framework was built for diagnosing cytomegalovirus status from the catalog of TCR beta chain sequences. TCRdb holds this immuneACCESS table with in-frame rearrangements only. Some clones are missing; in checked studies, unresolved V genes explain under half, and the rest has no known cause. V, J and clone size are those of that table, while D and trimming were read from the DNA. The sample table shows over 85,000 clones, and roughly 90% are seen once. 1.4% to 1.5% of the sample rests with the top ten. Broad study findings and their caveats: According to the authors, the approach could potentially be generalized to other disease states and immunological phenotypes. In both the original and validation cohorts, the classifier was reported to diagnose cytomegalovirus status with high specificity and sensitivity. A later analysis found that TCRs clustered in the first cohort also tended to co-occur in the 95 to 150 validation repertoires, with 90% to 95% of cluster scores above 0. Across donors, most TCR sequences were observed very rarely, whereas some public TCRs were present in many individuals. A later analysis lacked HLA typing for the validation cohort, so it scored co-occurrence in that cohort across all 110 or so repertoires. In vitro tests confirmed that a few of the cytomegalovirus-associated TCR beta chains recognize cytomegalovirus antigens. A total of roughly 160 TCR beta chains were listed by the study as associated with cytomegalovirus.

The sequence is built from TRBV13 and TRBJ2-3, with no reliable assignment of the D segment. Sequenced input: PBMCs. This TCR came from a young woman in good health and CMV-seropositive. The CDR3 loop reads CASSWATDTQYF. The DNA is TGTGCCAGCAGCTGGGCCACAGATACGCAGTATTTT.